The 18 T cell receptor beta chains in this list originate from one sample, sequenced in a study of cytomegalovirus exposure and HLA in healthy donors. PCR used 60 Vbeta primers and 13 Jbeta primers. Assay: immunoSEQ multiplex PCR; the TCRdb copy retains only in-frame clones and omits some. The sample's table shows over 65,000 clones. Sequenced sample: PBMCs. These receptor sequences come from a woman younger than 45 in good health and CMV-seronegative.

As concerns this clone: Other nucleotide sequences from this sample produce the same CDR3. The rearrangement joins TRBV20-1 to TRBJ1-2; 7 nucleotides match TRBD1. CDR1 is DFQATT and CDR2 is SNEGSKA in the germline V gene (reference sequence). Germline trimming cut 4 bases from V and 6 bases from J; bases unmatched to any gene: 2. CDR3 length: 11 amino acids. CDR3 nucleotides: TGCAGTGCTAAAACAGGGGATGGCTACACCTTC. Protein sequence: CSAKTGDGYTF.

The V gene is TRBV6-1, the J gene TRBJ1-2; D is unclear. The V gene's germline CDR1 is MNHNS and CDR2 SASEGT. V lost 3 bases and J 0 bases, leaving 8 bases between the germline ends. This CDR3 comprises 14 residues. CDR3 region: CASSDGWSNYGYTF. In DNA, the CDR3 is TGTGCCAGCAGTGACGGGTGGTCTAACTATGGCTACACCTTC.

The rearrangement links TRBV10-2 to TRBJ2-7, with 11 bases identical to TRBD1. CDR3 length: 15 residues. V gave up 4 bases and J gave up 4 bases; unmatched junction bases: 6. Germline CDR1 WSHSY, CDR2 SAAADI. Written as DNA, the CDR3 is TGCGCCAGCAGTGCCAGGACAGGGGGCGGATACGAGCAGTACTTC. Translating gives CASSARTGGGYEQYF.

CDR3: CASSLGEGGHEQYF. CDR3 coding DNA: TGTGCCAGCAGCTTAGGGGAGGGGGGCCACGAGCAGTACTTC. The chain employs TRBV7-6 and TRBJ2-7, with D possibly being TRBD2 (7 bases). V was cut by 1 base and J by 5 bases, with 12 bases left in between. The germline V gene encodes CDR1 SGHVS and CDR2 FNYEAQ. This CDR3 contains 14 residues. The full variable domain, its missing parts supplied by reference TRBV7-6 and TRBJ2-7, is GAGVSQSPRYKVTKRGQDVALRCDPISGHVSLYWYRQALGQGPEFLTYFNYEAQQDKSGLPNDRFSAERPEGSISTLTIQRTEQRDSAMYRCASSLGEGGHEQYFGPGTRLTVT.

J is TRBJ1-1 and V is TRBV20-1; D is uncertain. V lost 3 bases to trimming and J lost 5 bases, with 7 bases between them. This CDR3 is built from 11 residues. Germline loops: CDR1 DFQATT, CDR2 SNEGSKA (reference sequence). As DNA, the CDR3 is TGCAGTGCTAGGGCCCTGACTGAAGCTTTCTTT. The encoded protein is CSARALTEAFF.

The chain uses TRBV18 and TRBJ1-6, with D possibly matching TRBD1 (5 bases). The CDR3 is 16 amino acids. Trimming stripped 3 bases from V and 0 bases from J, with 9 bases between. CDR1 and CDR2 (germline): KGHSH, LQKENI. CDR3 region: CASSPRQSSYNSPLHF. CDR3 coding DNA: TGTGCCAGCTCACCCCGACAGAGCTCCTATAATTCACCCCTCCACTTT. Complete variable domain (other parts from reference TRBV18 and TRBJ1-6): NAGVMQNPRHLVRRRGQEARLRCSPMKGHSHVYWYRQLPEEGLKFMVYLQKENIIDESGMPKERFSAEFPKEGPSILRIQQVVRGDSAAYFCASSPRQSSYNSPLHFGNGTRLTVT.

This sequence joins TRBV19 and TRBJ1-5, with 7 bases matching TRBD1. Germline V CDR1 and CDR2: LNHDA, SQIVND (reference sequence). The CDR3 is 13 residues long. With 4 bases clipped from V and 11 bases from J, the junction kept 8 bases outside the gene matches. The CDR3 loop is CASSTGQDGAQHF. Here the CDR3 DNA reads TGTGCCAGTAGTACTGGACAGGACGGAGCCCAGCATTTT.

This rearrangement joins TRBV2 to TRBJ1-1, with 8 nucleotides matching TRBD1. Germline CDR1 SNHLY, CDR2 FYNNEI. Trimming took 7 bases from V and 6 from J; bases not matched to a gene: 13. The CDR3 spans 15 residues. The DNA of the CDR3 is TGTGCCAGCACCCCTCGGCCGGACAGGGCCTCTGAAGCTTTCTTT. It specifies CASTPRPDRASEAFF.

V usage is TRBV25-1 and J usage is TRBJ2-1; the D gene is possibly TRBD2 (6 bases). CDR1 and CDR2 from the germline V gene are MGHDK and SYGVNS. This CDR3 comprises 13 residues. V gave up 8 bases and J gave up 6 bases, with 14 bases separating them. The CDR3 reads CASGGLRGNEQFF. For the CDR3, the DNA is TGTGCCAGCGGGGGACTCCGGGGCAATGAGCAGTTCTTC.

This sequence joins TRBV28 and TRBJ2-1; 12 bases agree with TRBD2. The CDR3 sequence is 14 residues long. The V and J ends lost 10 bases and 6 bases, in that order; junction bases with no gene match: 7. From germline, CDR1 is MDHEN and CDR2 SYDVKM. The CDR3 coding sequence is TGTGCCACCTACCTAGCGGGAGGGGTCAATGAGCAGTTCTTC. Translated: CATYLAGGVNEQFF.

CDR3 loop: CAWSVGGGAREQYF. The CDR3, as DNA: TGTGCCTGGAGTGTAGGGGGGGGCGCTCGGGAGCAGTACTTC. J is TRBJ2-7 and V is TRBV30; TRBD2 is a possible D gene (7 bases). Germline values: CDR1 GTSNPN, CDR2 SVGIG (reference sequence). The V end was cut by 0 bases, the J end by 7 bases, with 16 bases between. The CDR3 loop spans 14 amino acids.

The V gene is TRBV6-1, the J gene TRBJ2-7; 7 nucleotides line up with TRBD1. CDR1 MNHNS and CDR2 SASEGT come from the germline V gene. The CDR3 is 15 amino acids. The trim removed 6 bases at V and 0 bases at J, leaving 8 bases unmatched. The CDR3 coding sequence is TGTGCCAGCAGAGGGACCAGGGGGATCTCCTACGAGCAGTACTTC. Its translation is CASRGTRGISYEQYF.

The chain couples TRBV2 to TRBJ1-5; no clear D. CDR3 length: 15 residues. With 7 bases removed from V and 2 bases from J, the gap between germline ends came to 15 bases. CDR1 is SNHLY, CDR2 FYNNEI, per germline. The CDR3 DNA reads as TGTGCCAGCACCGAGGGAGGTTGGGGCAATCAGCCCCAGCATTTT. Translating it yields CASTEGGWGNQPQHF.

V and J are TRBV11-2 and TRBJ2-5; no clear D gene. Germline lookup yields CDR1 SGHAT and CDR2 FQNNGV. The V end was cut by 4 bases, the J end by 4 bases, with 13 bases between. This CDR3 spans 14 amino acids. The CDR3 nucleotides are TGTGCCAGCAGCTCCTTGAGACACCTAGAGACCCAGTACTTC. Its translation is CASSSLRHLETQYF.

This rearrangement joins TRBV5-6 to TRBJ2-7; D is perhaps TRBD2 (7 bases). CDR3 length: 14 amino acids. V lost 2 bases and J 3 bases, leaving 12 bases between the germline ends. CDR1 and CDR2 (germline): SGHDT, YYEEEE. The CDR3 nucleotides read TGTGCCAGCAGCTTAGGGGGGGACTTCTACGAGCAGTACTTC. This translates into CASSLGGDFYEQYF.

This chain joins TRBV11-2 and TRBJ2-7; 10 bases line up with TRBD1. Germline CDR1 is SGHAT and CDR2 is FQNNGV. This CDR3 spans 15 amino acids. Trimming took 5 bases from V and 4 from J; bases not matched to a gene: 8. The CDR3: CASSPRQGAGYEQYF. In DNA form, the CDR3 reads TGTGCCAGCAGCCCAAGACAGGGGGCTGGGTACGAGCAGTACTTC.

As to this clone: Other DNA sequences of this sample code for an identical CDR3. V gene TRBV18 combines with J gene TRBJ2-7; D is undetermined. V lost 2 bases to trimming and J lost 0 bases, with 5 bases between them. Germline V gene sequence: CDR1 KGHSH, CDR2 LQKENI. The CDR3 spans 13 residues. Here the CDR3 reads CASSPGGSYEQYF. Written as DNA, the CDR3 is TGTGCCAGCTCACCAGGCGGCTCCTACGAGCAGTACTTC.

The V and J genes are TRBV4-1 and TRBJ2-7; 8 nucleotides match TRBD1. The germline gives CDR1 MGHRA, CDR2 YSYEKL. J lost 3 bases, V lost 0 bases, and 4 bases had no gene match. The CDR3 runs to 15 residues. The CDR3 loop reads CASSQDTGQGYEQYF. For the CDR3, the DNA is TGCGCCAGCAGCCAAGATACAGGACAGGGCTACGAGCAGTACTTC.